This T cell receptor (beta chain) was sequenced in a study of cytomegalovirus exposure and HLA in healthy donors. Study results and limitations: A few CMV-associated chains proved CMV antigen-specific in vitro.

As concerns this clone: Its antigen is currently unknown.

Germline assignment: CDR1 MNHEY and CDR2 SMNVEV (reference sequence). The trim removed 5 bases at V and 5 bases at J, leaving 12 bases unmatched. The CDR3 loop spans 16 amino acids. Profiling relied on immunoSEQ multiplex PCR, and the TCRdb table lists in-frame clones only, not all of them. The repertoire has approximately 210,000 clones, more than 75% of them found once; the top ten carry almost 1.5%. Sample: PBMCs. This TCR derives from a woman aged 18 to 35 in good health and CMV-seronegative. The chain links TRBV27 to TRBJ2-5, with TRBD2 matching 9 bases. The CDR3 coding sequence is TGTGCCAGCAGTCCCTATAGCGGGAGAACCGGTGAGACCCAGTACTTC. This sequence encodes CASSPYSGRTGETQYF.